The rows below give T cell receptor beta chains drawn from one sample of a study of T-cell memory formation after mild COVID-19. TCRdb used MiXCR to reprocess the 5' RACE reads, holding one entry per CDR3 protein. The top ten hold roughly 12% of the sample, which has more than 400,000 distinct CDR3 sequences, about 20% seen once. Material for sequencing was PBMCs or a T cell subset sorted from them (not recorded which). The source is an adult woman who had mild COVID-19 (a few samples of this study predate the infection). Cell type and time point are not known. Each CDR3 is given with its conserved first and last residue. Each record gives: D gene, V gene, J gene, clone size, CDR3 DNA, CDR3 protein. D genes are given only for firm matches. Not all rows give a size; the values are once, few, many and, for expanded clones, a class.

D gene: TRBD2
V gene: TRBV7-3
J gene: TRBJ2-1
clone size: many
CDR3 DNA: TGTGCCAGCAGCTCGGGACTAGGAGTGAATGAGCAGTTCTTC
CDR3 protein: CASSSGLGVNEQFF

D gene: NA
V gene: TRBV5-1
J gene: TRBJ2-1
clone size: few
CDR3 DNA: TGCGCCAGCAGCTTGCCCGGGGCCAACAATGAGCAGTTCTTC
CDR3 protein: CASSLPGANNEQFF

D gene: TRBD2
V gene: TRBV24-1
J gene: TRBJ2-4
clone size: NA
CDR3 DNA: TGTGCCACCAGTGACCTCGGGACTAGCAGGCAGTACTTC
CDR3 protein: CATSDLGTSRQYF

D gene: NA
V gene: TRBV24-1
J gene: TRBJ1-5
clone size: many
CDR3 DNA: TGTGCCACCAGTGTGGGATGGAATCAGCCCCAGCATTTT
CDR3 protein: CATSVGWNQPQHF

D gene: NA
V gene: TRBV7-9
J gene: TRBJ2-7
clone size: NA
CDR3 DNA: TGTGCCAGCAGCTTCCCGGAGGGGGCTATCTACGAGCAGTACTTC
CDR3 protein: CASSFPEGAIYEQYF

D gene: NA
V gene: TRBV20-1
J gene: TRBJ1-1
clone size: NA
CDR3 DNA: TGCAGTGCTAGAGATGGTGGGCGTTATTCGAACACTGAAGCTTTCTTT
CDR3 protein: CSARDGGRYSNTEAFF

D gene: NA
V gene: TRBV4-1
J gene: TRBJ2-1
clone size: NA
CDR3 DNA: TGCGCCAGCAGCCAAGTAGTGGACAGTGAGCAGTTCTTC
CDR3 protein: CASSQVVDSEQFF

D gene: TRBD1
V gene: TRBV11-2
J gene: TRBJ2-7
clone size: NA
CDR3 DNA: TGTGCCAGCAGCTCGGGACAGGTTCTCTACGAGCAGTACTTC
CDR3 protein: CASSSGQVLYEQYF

D gene: TRBD2
V gene: TRBV7-6
J gene: TRBJ2-7
clone size: NA
CDR3 DNA: TGTGCCAGCAGCCGTACCACTAGCGGGGACAGCTCCTACGAGCAGTACTTC
CDR3 protein: CASSRTTSGDSSYEQYF

D gene: NA
V gene: TRBV5-5
J gene: TRBJ1-2
clone size: few
CDR3 DNA: TGTGCCAGCAGCCTGTCCGGGGGCGACTATGGCTACACCTTC
CDR3 protein: CASSLSGGDYGYTF

D gene: NA
V gene: TRBV6-5
J gene: TRBJ1-1
clone size: NA
CDR3 DNA: TGTGCCAGCAGTTACTCGAGGCCCCCGTCCCCGAACACTGAAGCTTTCTTT
CDR3 protein: CASSYSRPPSPNTEAFF

D gene: NA
V gene: TRBV2
J gene: TRBJ1-2
clone size: NA
CDR3 DNA: TGTGCCAGCAGTGGTATAGGGACTAACTATGGCTACACCTTC
CDR3 protein: CASSGIGTNYGYTF

D gene: TRBD2
V gene: TRBV7-2
J gene: TRBJ2-5
clone size: NA
CDR3 DNA: TGTGCCAGCACCCGACTAGCGGATACCCAAGAGACCCAGTACTTC
CDR3 protein: CASTRLADTQETQYF

D gene: TRBD2
V gene: TRBV29-1
J gene: TRBJ2-7
clone size: few
CDR3 DNA: TGCAGCGTTGGACCGGGACTAGCAACCTACGAGCAGTACTTC
CDR3 protein: CSVGPGLATYEQYF

D gene: NA
V gene: TRBV6-2/TRBV6-3
J gene: TRBJ2-3
clone size: NA
CDR3 DNA: TGTGCCAGCAGTTACGGGACCCGGGACTCAAGTGGCACAGATACGCAGTATTTT
CDR3 protein: CASSYGTRDSSGTDTQYF

D gene: NA
V gene: TRBV19
J gene: TRBJ2-7
clone size: few
CDR3 DNA: TGTGCCAGTGAGGGACCAGTTGAGGGGCAGTACGAGCAGTACTTC
CDR3 protein: CASEGPVEGQYEQYF

D gene: NA
V gene: TRBV3-1
J gene: TRBJ2-7
clone size: NA
CDR3 DNA: TGTGCCAGCAGCCAGCCGCAATTCTACGAGCAGTACTTC
CDR3 protein: CASSQPQFYEQYF

D gene: NA
V gene: TRBV12-3/TRBV12-4
J gene: TRBJ1-4
clone size: NA
CDR3 DNA: TGTGCCAGCAGTTTAGCAGGCTCGTGGAGTGAAAAACTGTTTTTT
CDR3 protein: CASSLAGSWSEKLFF

D gene: TRBD2
V gene: TRBV7-8
J gene: TRBJ2-7
clone size: NA
CDR3 DNA: TGTGCCAGCAGCTTAGGCACTAGCGGGGGGGCCTACGAGCAGTACTTC
CDR3 protein: CASSLGTSGGAYEQYF

D gene: NA
V gene: TRBV7-9
J gene: TRBJ1-3
clone size: few
CDR3 DNA: TGTGCCGTGGCCCCCTCATATTTT
CDR3 protein: CAVAPSYF

D gene: NA
V gene: TRBV10-3
J gene: TRBJ2-1
clone size: few
CDR3 DNA: TGTGCCAGCAGTGACCGGGAGTGGACGGGTAGCTCCTACAATGAGCAGTTCTTC
CDR3 protein: CASSDREWTGSSYNEQFF

D gene: NA
V gene: TRBV20-1
J gene: TRBJ1-1
clone size: few
CDR3 DNA: TGCAGTGCTAGAGATAGTTTGACGGCCGGGAACACTGAAGCTTTCTTT
CDR3 protein: CSARDSLTAGNTEAFF

D gene: NA
V gene: TRBV5-1
J gene: TRBJ2-5
clone size: NA
CDR3 DNA: TGCGCCAGCAGCTTGGGACAGCGTAAAGAGACCCAGTACTTC
CDR3 protein: CASSLGQRKETQYF

D gene: TRBD2
V gene: TRBV7-2
J gene: TRBJ2-7
clone size: NA
CDR3 DNA: TGTGCCAGCAGCTTAGCGAGAGCGGGAGGACCCCTAGCCGAGCAGTACTTC
CDR3 protein: CASSLARAGGPLAEQYF

D gene: TRBD1
V gene: TRBV9
J gene: TRBJ2-7
clone size: few
CDR3 DNA: TGTGCCAGCAGCCCGAAGACAGGGGCACTCACCTACGAGCAGTACTTC
CDR3 protein: CASSPKTGALTYEQYF

D gene: NA
V gene: TRBV5-1
J gene: TRBJ1-2
clone size: few
CDR3 DNA: TGCGCCAGCAGACGATCGGGGCCTCCGGATGGCTACACCTTC
CDR3 protein: CASRRSGPPDGYTF

D gene: TRBD1
V gene: TRBV28
J gene: TRBJ1-2
clone size: NA
CDR3 DNA: TGTGCCAGCAGCATGGGACAGAGTTACTATGGCTACACCTTC
CDR3 protein: CASSMGQSYYGYTF

D gene: NA
V gene: TRBV7-2
J gene: TRBJ2-1
clone size: NA
CDR3 DNA: TGTGCCAGCAGCTTAGAGTACAGCTCCTACAATGAGCAGTTCTTC
CDR3 protein: CASSLEYSSYNEQFF

D gene: NA
V gene: TRBV7-2
J gene: TRBJ2-7
clone size: many
CDR3 DNA: TGTGCCAGCAGCTTAAAAAGGACCGAAGGAGAGCAGTACTTC
CDR3 protein: CASSLKRTEGEQYF

D gene: NA
V gene: TRBV3-1
J gene: TRBJ1-3
clone size: many
CDR3 DNA: TGTGCCAGCAGTCTTAAAACAGGGAGAAGAAACACCATATATTTT
CDR3 protein: CASSLKTGRRNTIYF

D gene: NA
V gene: TRBV4-1
J gene: TRBJ1-1
clone size: NA
CDR3 DNA: TGCGCCAGCAGCCAAGAGCCCAGCGACGCTTTCTTT
CDR3 protein: CASSQEPSDAFF

D gene: NA
V gene: TRBV7-9
J gene: TRBJ1-4
clone size: NA
CDR3 DNA: TGTGCCAGCAGTCAGAGGCGGGATGGTGGTGAAAAACTGTTTTTT
CDR3 protein: CASSQRRDGGEKLFF

D gene: NA
V gene: TRBV12-3/TRBV12-4
J gene: TRBJ1-2
clone size: few
CDR3 DNA: TGTGCCAGCAGCGGACAGCTCTCCAACTATGGCTACACCTTC
CDR3 protein: CASSGQLSNYGYTF

D gene: NA
V gene: TRBV12-3/TRBV12-4
J gene: TRBJ1-1
clone size: NA
CDR3 DNA: TGTGCCAGCAACTGGGCCGAGATAAACACTGAAGCTTTCTTT
CDR3 protein: CASNWAEINTEAFF

D gene: NA
V gene: TRBV7-8
J gene: TRBJ2-4
clone size: many
CDR3 DNA: TGTGCCAGCAGTTGGAGGGCGACAGGAATAGCCAAAAACATTCAGTACTTC
CDR3 protein: CASSWRATGIAKNIQYF

D gene: NA
V gene: TRBV5-1
J gene: TRBJ2-1
clone size: once
CDR3 DNA: TGCGCCAGCAGCGTCTCTTCTAGCTCCAATGAGCAGTTCTTC
CDR3 protein: CASSVSSSSNEQFF

D gene: TRBD2
V gene: TRBV4-2
J gene: TRBJ2-2
clone size: NA
CDR3 DNA: TGTGCCAGCAGCCAGGAGGGTTCGGCTAGCGGGACCGGGGAGCTGTTTTTT
CDR3 protein: CASSQEGSASGTGELFF

D gene: TRBD2
V gene: TRBV4-2
J gene: TRBJ2-7
clone size: many
CDR3 DNA: TGTGCCAGCAGCTTACGACTAGCGGGGAACTACGAGCAGTACTTC
CDR3 protein: CASSLRLAGNYEQYF

D gene: TRBD1
V gene: TRBV12-3/TRBV12-4
J gene: TRBJ2-2
clone size: NA
CDR3 DNA: TGTGCCAGCAGGCTTACAGGGGGCTCCGGGGAGCTGTTTTTT
CDR3 protein: CASRLTGGSGELFF

D gene: NA
V gene: TRBV19
J gene: TRBJ2-7
clone size: NA
CDR3 DNA: TGTGCCAGTAGTATTGGCAGGAGCTCCTACGAGCAGTACTTC
CDR3 protein: CASSIGRSSYEQYF

D gene: TRBD1
V gene: TRBV6-1
J gene: TRBJ1-2
clone size: NA
CDR3 DNA: TGTGCCAGCAGTGAGGAAGGGACAGGGAGGATTTATGGCTACACCTTC
CDR3 protein: CASSEEGTGRIYGYTF

D gene: TRBD1
V gene: TRBV29-1
J gene: TRBJ2-1
clone size: few
CDR3 DNA: TGCAGCTTCCGACCGGGACAGGGAGGTCATGAGCAGTTCTTC
CDR3 protein: CSFRPGQGGHEQFF

D gene: TRBD1
V gene: TRBV6-5
J gene: TRBJ2-5
clone size: NA
CDR3 DNA: TGTGCCAGCAGTTACTCGGGGACAGTCCCTCGGGAGACCCAGTACTTC
CDR3 protein: CASSYSGTVPRETQYF

D gene: NA
V gene: TRBV14
J gene: TRBJ2-2
clone size: many
CDR3 DNA: TGTGCCAGCAGCTACAGGGTTACCGGGGAGCTGTTTTTT
CDR3 protein: CASSYRVTGELFF

D gene: TRBD1
V gene: TRBV12-3/TRBV12-4
J gene: TRBJ1-4
clone size: few
CDR3 DNA: TGTGCCAGCAGGCCCGGGACAGGACGTGAAAAACTGTTTTTT
CDR3 protein: CASRPGTGREKLFF

D gene: NA
V gene: TRBV24-1
J gene: TRBJ2-2
clone size: few
CDR3 DNA: TGTGCCACCAGTGACTCTGGACAGAACACCGGGGAGCTGTTTTTT
CDR3 protein: CATSDSGQNTGELFF

D gene: NA
V gene: TRBV20-1
J gene: TRBJ1-5
clone size: few
CDR3 DNA: TGCAGTGCCCCCCCCCGGCAGCCCCAGCATTTT
CDR3 protein: CSAPPRQPQHF

D gene: TRBD2
V gene: TRBV18
J gene: TRBJ2-3
clone size: NA
CDR3 DNA: TGTGCCAGCTCACCAGGGTTAGATAGCGGGCGAGGAACAGATACGCAGTATTTT
CDR3 protein: CASSPGLDSGRGTDTQYF

D gene: TRBD1
V gene: TRBV18
J gene: TRBJ1-2
clone size: NA
CDR3 DNA: TGTGCCAGCTCAGCAGGAACAGGGGGCGATGGCTACACCTTC
CDR3 protein: CASSAGTGGDGYTF

D gene: TRBD2
V gene: TRBV7-6
J gene: TRBJ2-7
clone size: NA
CDR3 DNA: TGTGCCAGCAGCCCGATCGGGGGGGCTAGCGGGGCCTACGAGCAGTACTTC
CDR3 protein: CASSPIGGASGAYEQYF

D gene: NA
V gene: TRBV20-1
J gene: TRBJ2-7
clone size: NA
CDR3 DNA: TGCAGTGCTAAAGGACTTAGCTCCTACGAGCAGTACTTC
CDR3 protein: CSAKGLSSYEQYF

D gene: NA
V gene: TRBV5-1
J gene: TRBJ2-1
clone size: NA
CDR3 DNA: TGCGCCAGCAGCCCGGACAGTGAGCAGTTCTTC
CDR3 protein: CASSPDSEQFF

D gene: NA
V gene: TRBV7-3
J gene: TRBJ2-5
clone size: few
CDR3 DNA: TGTGCCAGCAGCTTAAATCATGGACGTCGGGAGACCCAGTACTTC
CDR3 protein: CASSLNHGRRETQYF

D gene: TRBD1
V gene: TRBV15
J gene: TRBJ1-1
clone size: few
CDR3 DNA: TGTGCCACCAGCATGGACAGGCTGAACACTGAAGCTTTCTTT
CDR3 protein: CATSMDRLNTEAFF

D gene: NA
V gene: TRBV5-5
J gene: TRBJ1-1
clone size: few
CDR3 DNA: TGTGCCAGCTACTGGGGGTCTAACACTGAAGCTTTCTTT
CDR3 protein: CASYWGSNTEAFF

D gene: TRBD1
V gene: TRBV9
J gene: TRBJ2-5
clone size: few
CDR3 DNA: TGTGCCAGCTCGGGACAGGGGGCGGGAGAGACCCAGTACTTC
CDR3 protein: CASSGQGAGETQYF

D gene: NA
V gene: TRBV7-3
J gene: TRBJ2-1
clone size: NA
CDR3 DNA: TGTGCCAGCAGCCAAATATACAATGAGCAGTTCTTC
CDR3 protein: CASSQIYNEQFF

D gene: TRBD2
V gene: TRBV5-1
J gene: TRBJ2-1
clone size: NA
CDR3 DNA: TGCGCCAGCAGCCTCCCCGGGACTAGCAATGAGCAGTTCTTC
CDR3 protein: CASSLPGTSNEQFF